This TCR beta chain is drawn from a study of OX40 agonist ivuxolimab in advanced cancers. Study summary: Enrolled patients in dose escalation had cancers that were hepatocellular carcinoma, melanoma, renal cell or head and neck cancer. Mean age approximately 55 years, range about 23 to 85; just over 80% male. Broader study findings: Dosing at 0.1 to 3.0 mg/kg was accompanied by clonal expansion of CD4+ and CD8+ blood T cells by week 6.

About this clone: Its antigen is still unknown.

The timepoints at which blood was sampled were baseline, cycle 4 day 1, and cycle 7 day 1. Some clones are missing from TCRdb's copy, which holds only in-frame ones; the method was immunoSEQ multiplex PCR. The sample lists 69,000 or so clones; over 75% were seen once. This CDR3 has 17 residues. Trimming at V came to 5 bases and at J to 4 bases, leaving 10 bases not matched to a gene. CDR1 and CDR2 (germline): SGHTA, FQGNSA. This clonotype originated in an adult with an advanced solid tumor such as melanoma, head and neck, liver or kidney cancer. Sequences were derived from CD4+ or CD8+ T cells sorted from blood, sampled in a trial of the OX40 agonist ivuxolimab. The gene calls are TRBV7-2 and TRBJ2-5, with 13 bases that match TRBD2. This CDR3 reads CASSVTSGGASSETQYF. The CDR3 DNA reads TGTGCCAGCAGCGTAACTAGCGGGGGGGCCAGTTCAGAGACCCAGTACTTC.